These 32 T cell receptor beta chains were sequenced from one sample in a study of cytomegalovirus exposure and HLA in healthy donors. The PCR made use of 60 Vbeta and 13 Jbeta primers. The table came from immunoSEQ multiplex PCR; TCRdb's copy has only in-frame clones and leaves some out. Here the sample spans around 200,000 clones, about four fifths being singletons. Sample: PBMCs. All receptors derive from a man in his fifties or sixties in good health and CMV-seronegative.

The chain is built from TRBV19 and TRBJ2-1, with D maybe TRBD2 (6 bases). Germline assignment: CDR1 LNHDA and CDR2 SQIVND (reference sequence). This CDR3 has 13 residues. V lost 5 bases, J lost 4 bases, and 9 bases lay in between. CDR3 DNA: TGTGCCAGTAGTGTGGGGGGATACAATGAGCAGTTCTTC. Protein sequence: CASSVGGYNEQFF.

V and J are TRBV29-1 and TRBJ2-2, with D uncertain. The CDR3 extends over 13 amino acids. V lost 7 bases and J lost 7, with 16 bases in between. Per germline, CDR1 SQVTM and CDR2 ANQGSEA. The CDR3 sequence: CSATTEGGGELFF. CDR3 nucleotides: TGCAGCGCAACGACTGAAGGCGGCGGGGAGCTGTTTTTT.

This sequence joins TRBV7-2 and TRBJ2-5; 12 nucleotides match TRBD2. Germline values: CDR1 SGHTA, CDR2 FQGNSA. V lost 5 bases to trimming and J lost 2 bases; unmatched junction nucleotides: 9. This CDR3 contains 17 residues. The CDR3 here is CASSLGTSGLRQETQYF. CDR3 nucleotide sequence: TGTGCCAGCAGCCTCGGGACTAGCGGGCTGAGGCAAGAGACCCAGTACTTC.

The rearrangement links TRBV4-3 to TRBJ1-4, with D maybe TRBD1 (5 bases). V was pared by 0 bases and J by 2 bases, with 19 bases between. CDR1 is LGHNA and CDR2 is YSLEER in the germline V gene. The CDR3 has 19 amino acids. The CDR3 DNA sequence: TGCGCCAGCAGCCAAGAAATCCCAGGGAGGGCATCCACTAATGAAAAACTGTTTTTT. Translated, it gives CASSQEIPGRASTNEKLFF.

The rearrangement links TRBV2 to TRBJ1-3, with unresolved D. The CDR3 totals 13 residues. From germline, CDR1 is SNHLY and CDR2 FYNNEI. The V and J ends lost 3 bases and 0 bases respectively, with 3 bases between them. The CDR3 sequence: CASSDSSGNTIYF. The CDR3 DNA reads TGTGCCAGCAGTGACAGCTCTGGAAACACCATATATTTT.

The rearrangement links TRBV5-1 to TRBJ2-1; 10 bases match TRBD2. Losses at the gene ends were 5 bases for V and 4 bases for J; bases not matched to a gene: 6. From germline, CDR1 is SGHRS and CDR2 YFSETQ. The CDR3 totals 15 residues. The CDR3 reads CASRPWTSGYNEQFF. DNA of the CDR3: TGCGCCAGCAGGCCATGGACTAGCGGATACAATGAGCAGTTCTTC.

In this sample, this clone turned up a few times. The rearrangement joins TRBV2 to TRBJ2-7; 8 nucleotides line up with TRBD2. The junction had 6 bases not matched to a gene; V was cut back by 8 bases and J by 3 bases. The CDR3 totals 13 residues. Germline CDR1 reads SNHLY; CDR2 reads FYNNEI. In DNA, the CDR3 is TGTGCCAGCCGGGGGGGCCAAGACTACGAGCAGTACTTC. Translating gives CASRGGQDYEQYF.

The gene calls are TRBV19 and TRBJ2-7, with 8 positions matching TRBD1. CDR1 and CDR2 (germline): LNHDA, SQIVND (reference sequence). V lost 9 bases, J lost 4 bases, and 8 bases stayed unmatched. This CDR3 comprises 13 residues. The CDR3 loop reads CARPRTGNYEQYF. The CDR3 region has the DNA TGTGCCAGACCGAGGACAGGGAATTACGAGCAGTACTTC. Variable domain in full (rest from reference TRBV19 and TRBJ2-7): DGGITQSPKYLFRKEGQNVTLSCEQNLNHDAMYWYRQDPGQGLRLIYYSQIVNDFQKGDIAEGYSVSREKKESFPLTVTSAQKNPTAFYLCARPRTGNYEQYFGPGTRLTVT.

The CDR3 nucleotides read TGTGCCAGCAGTCCCTCAACTAGCAGAAACATTCAGTACTTC. This codes for CASSPSTSRNIQYF. This sequence joins TRBV28 and TRBJ2-4; D is perhaps TRBD2 (6 bases). Trimming removed 5 bases from V and 6 bases from J, with 14 bases in between. Germline values: CDR1 MDHEN, CDR2 SYDVKM. This CDR3 has 14 amino acids.

The genes are TRBV7-8 and TRBJ1-1; tentative D call: TRBD1 (6 bases). V lost 5 bases and J lost 1, with 11 bases in between. CDR3 length: 14 residues. Germline CDR1 and CDR2: SGHVS and FQNEAQ. In DNA, the CDR3 is TGTGCCAGCAGCACACGGGACAAGAACACTGAAGCTTTCTTT. This encodes CASSTRDKNTEAFF.

The genes are TRBV5-1 and TRBJ2-5; 7 positions agree with TRBD1. The V gene's germline CDR1 is SGHRS and CDR2 YFSETQ. The CDR3 sequence is 14 residues long. The V and J ends lost 0 bases and 2 bases, in that order; junction bases with no gene match: 1. The CDR3 DNA is TGCGCCAGCAGCTTGGGGGACAGACAAGAGACCCAGTACTTC. It yields the protein CASSLGDRQETQYF. The variable domain in full, completed from reference TRBV5-1 and TRBJ2-5, reads KAGVTQTPRYLIKTRGQQVTLSCSPISGHRSVSWYQQTPGQGLQFLFEYFSETQRNKGNFPGRFSGRQFSNSRSEMNVSTLELGDSALYLCASSLGDRQETQYFGPGTRLLVL.

The genes are TRBV9 and TRBJ2-3, with 11 nucleotides matching TRBD2. CDR3 length equals 16 residues. Germline loops: CDR1 SGDLS, CDR2 YYNGEE. J was trimmed by 8 bases and V by 4 bases; bases with no gene match: 12. CDR3: CASSPPGLAGMGTQYF. Here the CDR3 DNA reads TGTGCCAGCAGCCCCCCCGGACTAGCGGGTATGGGTACGCAGTATTTT.

This clone was seen just once. The chain joins TRBV7-2 to TRBJ1-1, with no clear D. The V end was cut by 0 bases, the J end by 9 bases, with 8 bases between. The CDR3 loop spans 12 amino acids. Germline CDR1 SGHTA, CDR2 FQGNSA. CDR3 in DNA: TGTGCCAGCAGCTTAGCCGGGTACAAAGCTTTCTTT. Residues: CASSLAGYKAFF.

The CDR3 DNA reads TGTGCCAGTAGTATCGGCAGGCACTACGAGCAGTACTTC. Translating gives CASSIGRHYEQYF. The V and J genes are TRBV19 and TRBJ2-7, with no clear D. Between the trimmed V and J ends, which lost 3 bases and 3 bases, there was a span of 9 bases. Germline-derived CDR1 and CDR2 are LNHDA and SQIVND (reference sequence). The CDR3 consists of 13 residues. The full variable domain, its missing parts supplied by reference TRBV19 and TRBJ2-7, is DGGITQSPKYLFRKEGQNVTLSCEQNLNHDAMYWYRQDPGQGLRLIYYSQIVNDFQKGDIAEGYSVSREKKESFPLTVTSAQKNPTAFYLCASSIGRHYEQYFGPGTRLTVT.

The rearrangement links TRBV4-3 to TRBJ2-5; TRBD2 matches at 7 bases. J was trimmed by 4 bases and V by 4 bases; bases with no gene match: 12. The CDR3 totals 16 residues. From germline, CDR1 is LGHNA and CDR2 YSLEER. CDR3 sequence (DNA): TGCGCCAGCAGCCCCCGGTGGCGGGAGTCCGGAGAGACCCAGTACTTC. This translates into CASSPRWRESGETQYF.

The V call is TRBV11-3, the J call TRBJ2-3; TRBD1 aligns across 12 bases. CDR3 length equals 17 residues. Germline CDR1 is SGHNT and CDR2 is YENEEA. With 3 bases clipped from V and 1 base from J, the junction kept 5 bases outside the gene matches. The CDR3 DNA follows: TGTGCCAGCAGCTTCGACGGGACAGGGGGCGGCACAGATACGCAGTATTTT. Protein: CASSFDGTGGGTDTQYF.

In this sample, this clone turned up once. J is TRBJ2-7 and V is TRBV18; D possibly corresponds to TRBD2 (7 bases). Trimming cost V 3 bases and J 2 bases, with 23 bases left between them. The germline gives CDR1 KGHSH, CDR2 LQKENI. The CDR3 extends over 18 amino acids. The CDR3, as DNA: TGTGCCAGCTCACCGCCCCTTGCAACAGGCGGGGGCACCTACGAGCAGTACTTC. Protein: CASSPPLATGGGTYEQYF.

The chain employs TRBV7-2 and TRBJ2-1; 11 bases are a match to TRBD2. The CDR3 contains 15 residues. The V and J ends lost 3 bases and 4 bases, in that order; junction bases with no gene match: 2. Germline V lookup: CDR1 SGHTA, CDR2 FQGNSA. CDR3 sequence: CASSLGLADYNEQFF. CDR3 sequence (DNA): TGTGCCAGCAGCTTGGGACTAGCGGATTACAATGAGCAGTTCTTC. The full variable domain, completed using reference TRBV7-2 and TRBJ2-1, is GAGVSQSPSNKVTEKGKDVELRCDPISGHTALYWYRQSLGQGLEFLIYFQGNSAPDKSGLPSDRFSAERTGGSVSTLTIQRTQQEDSAVYLCASSLGLADYNEQFFGPGTRLTVL.

The genes are TRBV5-1 and TRBJ1-6; TRBD1 matches 7 bases. CDR3 length: 15 residues. Trimming took 0 bases from V and 5 from J; bases not matched to a gene: 2. Germline assignment: CDR1 SGHRS and CDR2 YFSETQ. In DNA, the CDR3 is TGCGCCAGCAGCTTGGGAGGGGGCAATAATTCACCCCTCCACTTT. Encoded protein: CASSLGGGNNSPLHF.

This chain joins TRBV7-3 and TRBJ2-7; 11 bases align to TRBD2. V gave up 8 bases and J gave up 3 bases; unmatched junction bases: 6. The V gene's germline CDR1 is SGHTA and CDR2 FQGTGA. The CDR3 spans 14 residues. CDR3 protein: CASQPGTSGYEQYF. CDR3 coding DNA: TGTGCCAGCCAACCTGGGACTAGCGGCTACGAGCAGTACTTC.

The J gene is TRBJ1-1, the V gene TRBV19, with D perhaps TRBD1 (6 bases). This CDR3 is built from 15 residues. The V end lost 1 base, the J end lost 1 base, and 10 bases lay between the germline ends. Germline lookup yields CDR1 LNHDA and CDR2 SQIVND (reference sequence). The CDR3 protein is CASSIGDIKNTEAFF. CDR3 coding DNA: TGTGCCAGTAGTATAGGGGACATCAAGAACACTGAAGCTTTCTTT.

The table lists this clone with a few counts. This chain joins TRBV6-1 and TRBJ1-1, with a possible D match to TRBD1 (6 bases). The CDR3 has 13 residues. Per the germline V gene, CDR1 is MNHNS and CDR2 is SASEGT. Trimming removed 1 base from V and 5 bases from J, with 8 bases in between. The CDR3 reads CASSEDRATEAFF. The CDR3 DNA follows: TGTGCCAGCAGTGAAGACAGGGCGACTGAAGCTTTCTTT.

The chain employs TRBV15 and TRBJ2-5; D is perhaps TRBD2 (7 bases). Germline V gene lookup returns CDR1 LNHNV and CDR2 YYDKDF (reference sequence). Trimming stripped 5 bases from V and 3 bases from J, with 19 bases between. The CDR3 sequence is 16 residues long. CDR3 nucleotides: TGTGCCACCAGCGGAAGCCTACGGGGGGCAAAAGAGACCCAGTACTTC. This translates into CATSGSLRGAKETQYF.

This rearrangement joins TRBV5-5 to TRBJ2-1; 12 nucleotides align to TRBD2. The CDR3 contains 17 residues. J was trimmed by 7 bases and V by 0 bases; bases with no gene match: 8. Germline V CDR1 and CDR2: SGHKS, YYEKEE (reference sequence). The CDR3: CASSLETSGGRGNEQFF. CDR3 nucleotides: TGTGCCAGCAGCTTGGAGACTAGCGGGGGAAGGGGAAATGAGCAGTTCTTC.

This rearrangement joins TRBV5-6 to TRBJ2-1, with 8 bases lining up with TRBD2. With V trimmed by 3 bases and J by 9 bases, 11 bases remained unmatched. The CDR3 extends over 15 amino acids. The germline V gene encodes CDR1 SGHDT and CDR2 YYEEEE. CDR3 DNA sequence: TGTGCCAGCAGCTACCTGAGCGGGAGATCGTCTGAGCAGTTCTTC. Protein product: CASSYLSGRSSEQFF.

The chain combines TRBV6-5 with TRBJ2-3; 8 positions agree with TRBD1. The germline CDR1 and CDR2 sequences are MNHEY and SVGAGI. Germline trimming cut 5 bases from V and 6 bases from J; bases unmatched to any gene: 4. The CDR3 is 13 amino acids. The CDR3 region is CASSRQGTDTQYF. CDR3 DNA sequence: TGTGCCAGCAGTCGACAGGGGACCGATACGCAGTATTTT.

The chain recombines TRBV7-9 with TRBJ1-1, with 7 bases aligning to TRBD1. The CDR3 has 14 residues. V lost 5 bases to trimming and J lost 4 bases; unmatched junction nucleotides: 7. Germline CDR1 SEHNR, CDR2 FQNEAQ (reference sequence). The CDR3 nucleotides read TGTGCCAGCAGCCATAACACAGGGGCCACTGAAGCTTTCTTT. It specifies CASSHNTGATEAFF. Variable domain in full (rest from reference TRBV7-9 and TRBJ1-1): DTGVSQNPRHKITKRGQNVTFRCDPISEHNRLYWYRQTLGQGPEFLTYFQNEAQLEKSRLLSDRFSAERPKGSFSTLEIQRTEQGDSAMYLCASSHNTGATEAFFGQGTRLTVV.

The chain uses TRBV7-2 and TRBJ2-5; D is possibly TRBD1 (5 bases). CDR3 length: 15 amino acids. V was shortened by 1 base and J by 0 bases, with 9 bases between the two germline ends. Germline V gives CDR1 SGHTA, CDR2 FQGNSA. Here the CDR3 reads CASSLVRTHQETQYF. DNA for the CDR3: TGTGCCAGCAGCTTAGTTCGGACACACCAAGAGACCCAGTACTTC. The whole variable domain, remainder taken from reference TRBV7-2 and TRBJ2-5, is GAGVSQSPSNKVTEKGKDVELRCDPISGHTALYWYRQSLGQGLEFLIYFQGNSAPDKSGLPSDRFSAERTGGSVSTLTIQRTQQEDSAVYLCASSLVRTHQETQYFGPGTRLLVL.

This chain connects TRBV5-1 to TRBJ2-2; D call uncertain. Germline V gene lookup returns CDR1 SGHRS and CDR2 YFSETQ. V lost 2 bases, J lost 5 bases, and 7 bases lay in between. The CDR3 covers 13 residues. The DNA of the CDR3 is TGCGCCAGCAGCTTCACGGTGACCGGGGAGCTGTTTTTT. As protein: CASSFTVTGELFF.

This clone has only a few counts. This chain connects TRBV5-8 to TRBJ1-1, with D possibly being TRBD1 (5 bases). The CDR3 contains 14 residues. CDR1 and CDR2 from the germline V gene are SGHTS and YDEGEE. The V gene lost 8 bases and the J gene lost 4 bases, with 18 bases spanning the gap. The CDR3 DNA reads TGTGCCAGTGGACGGGGGGAGGTCGGCACTGAAGCTTTCTTT. Translation: CASGRGEVGTEAFF.

In this sample, this clone turned up a few times. V is TRBV6-6 and J is TRBJ1-1; the match to TRBD1 covers 8 bases. The V and J ends lost 6 bases and 5 bases, in that order; junction bases with no gene match: 8. The CDR3 extends over 14 amino acids. Germline V gene data show CDR1 as MNHNY and CDR2 as SVGAGI (reference sequence). The CDR3 reads CASRGGQVRTEAFF. The CDR3 DNA sequence: TGTGCCAGCAGGGGGGGACAGGTAAGGACTGAAGCTTTCTTT.

The rearrangement links TRBV14 to TRBJ2-5; TRBD1 agrees at 7 bases. V was clipped by 4 bases and J by 5 bases; unmatched bases: 7. In germline, CDR1 is SGHDN, CDR2 FVKESK. CDR3 size: 14 residues. CDR3 loop: CASSLRTGRETQYF. In DNA form, the CDR3 reads TGTGCCAGCAGCCTTCGGACAGGTCGGGAGACCCAGTACTTC.